Presented here are 8 T cell receptor beta chains from one specimen sequenced in a study of shared clonotypes between healthy human individuals. Method: immunoSEQ multiplex PCR; TCRdb's copy keeps in-frame clones and lacks some. The profile shows about 1 million clones, about three quarters of them singletons. The sample was memory CD4+ T cells sorted from blood. Subset specified: CD45RA-negative fraction. The receptors here all came from a man between 18 and 35 years old in good health.

This clone showed up just once. The chain employs TRBV29-1 and TRBJ1-2, with D tentatively TRBD1 (5 bases). This CDR3 is 12 amino acids long. The germline V gene has CDR1 SQVTM and CDR2 ANQGSEA. V lost 7 bases to trimming and J lost 5 bases, with 14 bases between them. The DNA for the CDR3 is TGCAGCGGGGGGAGTCAGATGTATGGCTACACCTTC. Amino acids: CSGGSQMYGYTF.

The count of this clone is one. The V gene is TRBV14, the J gene TRBJ2-5; the match to TRBD2 covers 8 bases. The V gene end was trimmed by 4 bases and the J gene end by 6 bases; junction bases not matched to a gene: 7. Germline V CDR1 and CDR2: SGHDN, FVKESK. The CDR3 has 14 residues. For the CDR3, the DNA is TGTGCCAGCAGCCTCGGGCGGGGGGTTAAGACCCAGTACTTC. Protein sequence: CASSLGRGVKTQYF.

The chain combines TRBV6-6 with TRBJ1-1, with D maybe TRBD1 (5 bases). The CDR3 is 15 amino acids. Germline V lookup: CDR1 MNHNY, CDR2 SVGAGI (reference sequence). V lost 6 bases and J lost 4, with 18 bases in between. The CDR3 nucleotides read TGTGCCAGCAGCCGCTTCGGGGGTCGGGGCACTGAAGCTTTCTTT. Its translation: CASSRFGGRGTEAFF.

CDR3 nucleotides: TGTGCCAGCAGCTTTAAGGGGACTCCGAGTTCTGGGGCCAACGTCCTGACTTTC. This sequence encodes CASSFKGTPSSGANVLTF. This chain joins TRBV7-2 and TRBJ2-6, with a weak D call TRBD2 (6 bases). There are 18 residues in the CDR3. The germline V gene has CDR1 SGHTA and CDR2 FQGNSA. V was clipped by 3 bases and J by 1 base, with 16 bases between them.

This clone has just a few counts. The germline gene is not matched at one end of the junction; a read error may be the cause. This CDR3 is also generated by other DNA sequences in the sample. This rearrangement joins TRBV7-7 to TRBJ2-3; D possibly corresponds to TRBD2 (6 bases). The germline V gene has CDR1 SSHAT and CDR2 FNYEAQ (reference sequence). The CDR3 length is 13 residues. CDR3 sequence reads: CASSSGGTDTQYF. In DNA, the CDR3 is TGTGCTAGCAGCTCCGGGGGTACAGATACGCAGTATTTT.

This chain connects TRBV6-5 to TRBJ2-7; D is unclear. The CDR3 contains 11 residues. Trimming took 2 bases from V and 10 from J, leaving 9 bases between them. Germline values: CDR1 MNHEY, CDR2 SVGAGI. The DNA for the CDR3 is TGTGCCAGCAGTTACAAGCTCGCTCAGTACTTC. Translating it yields CASSYKLAQYF.

This clone was counted only a few times. The chain is built from TRBV7-2 and TRBJ2-5; the D is unclear. V lost 4 bases and J 5 bases, leaving 8 bases between the germline ends. Germline CDR1 reads SGHTA; CDR2 reads FQGNSA. The CDR3 loop spans 12 amino acids. CDR3 protein: CASSYGWETQYF. The CDR3 coding sequence is TGTGCCAGCAGCTATGGCTGGGAGACCCAGTACTTC.

This CDR3 is CASSKSGANSPLHF. The DNA of the CDR3 is TGTGCCAGCAGTAAATCAGGGGCGAATTCACCCCTCCACTTT. This rearrangement joins TRBV6-5 to TRBJ1-6, with D perhaps TRBD1 (6 bases). CDR3 size: 14 residues. V was trimmed by 5 bases and J by 7 bases, leaving 12 bases between them. Germline CDR1 MNHEY, CDR2 SVGAGI.